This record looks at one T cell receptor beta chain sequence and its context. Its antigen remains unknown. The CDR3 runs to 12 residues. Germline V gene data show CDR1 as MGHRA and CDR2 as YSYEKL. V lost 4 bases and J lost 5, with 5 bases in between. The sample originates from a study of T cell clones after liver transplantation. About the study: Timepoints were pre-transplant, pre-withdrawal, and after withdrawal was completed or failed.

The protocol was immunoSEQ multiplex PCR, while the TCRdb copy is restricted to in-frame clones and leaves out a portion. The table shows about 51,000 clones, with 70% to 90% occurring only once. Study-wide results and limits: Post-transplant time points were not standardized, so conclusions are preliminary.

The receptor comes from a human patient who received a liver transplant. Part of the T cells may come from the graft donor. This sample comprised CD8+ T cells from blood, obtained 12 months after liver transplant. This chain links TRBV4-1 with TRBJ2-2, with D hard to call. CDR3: CASSLRTGELFF. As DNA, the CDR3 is TGCGCCAGCAGCCTCAGGACCGGGGAGCTGTTTTTT.